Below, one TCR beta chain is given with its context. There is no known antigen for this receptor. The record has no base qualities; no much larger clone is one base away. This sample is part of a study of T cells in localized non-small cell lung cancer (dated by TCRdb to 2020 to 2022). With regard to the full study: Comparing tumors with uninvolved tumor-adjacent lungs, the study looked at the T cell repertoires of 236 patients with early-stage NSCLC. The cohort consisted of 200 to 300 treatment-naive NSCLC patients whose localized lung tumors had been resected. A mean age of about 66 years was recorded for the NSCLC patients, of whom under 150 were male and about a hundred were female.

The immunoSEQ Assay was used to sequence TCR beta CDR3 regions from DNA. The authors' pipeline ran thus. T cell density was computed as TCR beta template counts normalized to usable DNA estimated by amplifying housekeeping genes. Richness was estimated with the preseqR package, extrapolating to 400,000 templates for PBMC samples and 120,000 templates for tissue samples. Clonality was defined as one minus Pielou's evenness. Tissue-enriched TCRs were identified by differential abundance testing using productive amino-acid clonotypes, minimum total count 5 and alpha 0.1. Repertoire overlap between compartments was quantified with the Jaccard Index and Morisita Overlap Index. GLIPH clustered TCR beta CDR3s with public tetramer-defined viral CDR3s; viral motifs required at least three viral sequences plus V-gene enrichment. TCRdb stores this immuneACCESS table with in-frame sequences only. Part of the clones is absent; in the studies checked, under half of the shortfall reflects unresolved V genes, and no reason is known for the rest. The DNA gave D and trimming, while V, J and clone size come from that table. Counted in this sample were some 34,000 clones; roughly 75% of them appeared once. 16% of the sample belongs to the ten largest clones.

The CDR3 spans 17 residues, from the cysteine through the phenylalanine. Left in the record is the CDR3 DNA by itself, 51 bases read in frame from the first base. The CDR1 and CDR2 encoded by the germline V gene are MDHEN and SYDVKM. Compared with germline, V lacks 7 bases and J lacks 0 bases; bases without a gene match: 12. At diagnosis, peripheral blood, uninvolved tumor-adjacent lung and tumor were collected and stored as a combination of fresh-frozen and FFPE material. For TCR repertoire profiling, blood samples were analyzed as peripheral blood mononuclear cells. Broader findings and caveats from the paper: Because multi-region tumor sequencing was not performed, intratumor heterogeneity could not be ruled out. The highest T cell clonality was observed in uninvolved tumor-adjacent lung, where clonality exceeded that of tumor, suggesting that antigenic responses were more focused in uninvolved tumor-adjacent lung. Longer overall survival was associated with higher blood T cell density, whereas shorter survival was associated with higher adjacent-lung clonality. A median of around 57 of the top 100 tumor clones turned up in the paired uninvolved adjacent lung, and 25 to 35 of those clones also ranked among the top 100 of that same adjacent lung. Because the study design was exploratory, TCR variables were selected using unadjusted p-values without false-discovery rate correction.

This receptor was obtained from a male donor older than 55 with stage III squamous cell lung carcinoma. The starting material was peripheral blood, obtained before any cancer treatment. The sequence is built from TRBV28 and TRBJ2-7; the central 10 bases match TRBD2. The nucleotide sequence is TGTGCCAGCATATCGGATAGCGGGAGGCAAAGCTCCTACGAGCAGTACTTC. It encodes CASISDSGRQSSYEQYF.